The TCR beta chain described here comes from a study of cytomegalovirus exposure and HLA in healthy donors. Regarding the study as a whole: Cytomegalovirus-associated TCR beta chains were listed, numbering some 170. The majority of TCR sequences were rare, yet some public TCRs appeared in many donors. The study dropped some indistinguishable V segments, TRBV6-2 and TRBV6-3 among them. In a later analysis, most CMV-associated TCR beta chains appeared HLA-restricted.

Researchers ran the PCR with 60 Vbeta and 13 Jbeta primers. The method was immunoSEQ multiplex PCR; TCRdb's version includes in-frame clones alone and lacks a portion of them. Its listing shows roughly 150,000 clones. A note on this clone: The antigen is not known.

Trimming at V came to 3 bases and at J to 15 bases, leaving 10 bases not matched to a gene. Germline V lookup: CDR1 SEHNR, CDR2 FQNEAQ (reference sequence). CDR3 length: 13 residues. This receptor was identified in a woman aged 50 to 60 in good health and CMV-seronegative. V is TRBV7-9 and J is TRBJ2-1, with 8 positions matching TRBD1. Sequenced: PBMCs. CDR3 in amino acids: CASSLGTGTGGFF. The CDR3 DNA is TGTGCCAGCAGCTTGGGGACCGGGACAGGAGGGTTCTTC.